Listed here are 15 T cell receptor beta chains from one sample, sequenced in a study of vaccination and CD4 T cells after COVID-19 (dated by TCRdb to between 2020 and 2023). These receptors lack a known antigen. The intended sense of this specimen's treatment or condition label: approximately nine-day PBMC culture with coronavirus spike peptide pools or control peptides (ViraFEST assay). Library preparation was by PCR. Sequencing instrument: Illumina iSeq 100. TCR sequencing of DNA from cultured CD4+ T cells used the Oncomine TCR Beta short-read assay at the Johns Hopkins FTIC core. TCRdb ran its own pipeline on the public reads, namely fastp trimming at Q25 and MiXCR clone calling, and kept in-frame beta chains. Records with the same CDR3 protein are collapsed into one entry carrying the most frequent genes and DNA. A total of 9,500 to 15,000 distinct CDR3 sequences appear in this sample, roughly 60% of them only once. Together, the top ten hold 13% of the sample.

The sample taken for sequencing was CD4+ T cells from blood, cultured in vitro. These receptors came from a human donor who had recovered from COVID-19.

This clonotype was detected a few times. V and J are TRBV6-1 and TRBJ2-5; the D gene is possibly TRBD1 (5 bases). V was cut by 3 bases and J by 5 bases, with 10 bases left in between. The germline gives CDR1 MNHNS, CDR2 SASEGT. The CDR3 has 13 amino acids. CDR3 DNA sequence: TGTGCCAGCAGTGACAGGGTAGGGGAGACCCAGTACTTC. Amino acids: CASSDRVGETQYF.

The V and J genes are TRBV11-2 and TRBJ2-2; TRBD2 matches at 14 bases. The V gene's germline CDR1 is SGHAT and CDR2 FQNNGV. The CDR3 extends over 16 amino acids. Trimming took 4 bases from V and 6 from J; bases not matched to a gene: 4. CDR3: CASSWRGLAGAGELFF. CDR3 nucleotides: TGTGCCAGCAGCTGGCGGGGACTAGCGGGAGCCGGGGAGCTGTTTTTT.

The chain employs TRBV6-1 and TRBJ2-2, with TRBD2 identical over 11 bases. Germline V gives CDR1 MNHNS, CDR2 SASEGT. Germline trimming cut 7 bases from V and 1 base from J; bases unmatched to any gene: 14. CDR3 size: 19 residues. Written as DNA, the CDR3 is TGTGCCAGCACCACAAAGGGGGGACTAGCGGCCCGGAACACCGGGGAGCTGTTTTTT. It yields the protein CASTTKGGLAARNTGELFF.

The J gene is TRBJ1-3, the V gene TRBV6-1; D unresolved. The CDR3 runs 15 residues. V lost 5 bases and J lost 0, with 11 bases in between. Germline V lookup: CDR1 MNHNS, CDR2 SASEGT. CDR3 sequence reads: CASSQTVTSGNTIYF. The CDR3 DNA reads TGTGCCAGCAGTCAGACGGTCACCTCTGGAAACACCATATATTTT.

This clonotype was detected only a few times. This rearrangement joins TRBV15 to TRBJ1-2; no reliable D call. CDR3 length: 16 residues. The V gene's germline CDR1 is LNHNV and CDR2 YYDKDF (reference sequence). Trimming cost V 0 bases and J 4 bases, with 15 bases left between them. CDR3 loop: CATSRDRVARSYGYTF. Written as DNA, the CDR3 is TGTGCCACCAGCAGAGATCGTGTAGCACGGAGCTATGGCTACACCTTC.

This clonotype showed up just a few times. The CDR3 protein is CASSFLPLFGDQETQYF. CDR3 coding DNA: TGTGCCAGCAGCTTCCTGCCCCTATTCGGGGACCAAGAGACCCAGTACTTC. The genes are TRBV11-2 and TRBJ2-5, with D possibly TRBD2 on 5 matching bases. The CDR3 contains 17 residues. V lost 3 bases to trimming and J lost 0 bases, with 17 bases between them. The germline V gene has CDR1 SGHAT and CDR2 FQNNGV.

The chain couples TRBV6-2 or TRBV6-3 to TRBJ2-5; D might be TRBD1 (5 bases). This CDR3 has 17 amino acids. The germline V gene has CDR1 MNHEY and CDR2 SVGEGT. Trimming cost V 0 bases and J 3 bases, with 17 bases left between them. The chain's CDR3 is CASSYSESGWTEETQYF. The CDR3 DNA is TGTGCCAGCAGTTACTCGGAGTCAGGGTGGACCGAAGAGACCCAGTACTTC.

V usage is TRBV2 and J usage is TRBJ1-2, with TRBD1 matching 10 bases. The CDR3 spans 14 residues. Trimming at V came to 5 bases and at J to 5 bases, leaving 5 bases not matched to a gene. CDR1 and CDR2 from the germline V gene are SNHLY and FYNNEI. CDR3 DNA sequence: TGTGCCAGCAGTCCGGGACAGGGGCATTATGGCTACACCTTC. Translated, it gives CASSPGQGHYGYTF.

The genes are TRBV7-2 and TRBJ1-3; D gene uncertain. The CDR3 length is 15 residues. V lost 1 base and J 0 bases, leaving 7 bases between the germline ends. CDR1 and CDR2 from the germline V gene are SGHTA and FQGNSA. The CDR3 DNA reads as TGTGCCAGCAGCTTAGAACGGAGCTCTGGAAACACCATATATTTT. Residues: CASSLERSSGNTIYF.

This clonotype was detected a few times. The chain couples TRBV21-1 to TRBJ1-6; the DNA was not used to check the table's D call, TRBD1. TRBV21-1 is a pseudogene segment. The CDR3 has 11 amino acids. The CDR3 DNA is TGCCCCAGGGTGCATAATTCACCCCTCCACTTT. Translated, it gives CPRVHNSPLHF.

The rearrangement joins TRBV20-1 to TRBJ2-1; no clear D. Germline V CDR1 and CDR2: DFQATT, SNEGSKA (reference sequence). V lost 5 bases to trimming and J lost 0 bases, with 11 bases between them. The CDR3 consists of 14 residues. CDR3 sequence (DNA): TGCAGTGCTTCGAGGACCAGCTCCTACAATGAGCAGTTCTTC. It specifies CSASRTSSYNEQFF.

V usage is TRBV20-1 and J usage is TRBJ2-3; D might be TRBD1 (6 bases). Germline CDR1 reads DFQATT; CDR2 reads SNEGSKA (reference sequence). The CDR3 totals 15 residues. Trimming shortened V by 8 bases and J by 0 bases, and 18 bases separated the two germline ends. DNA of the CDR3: TGCAGTTCAGGGGTGGGACGGACAAGCACAGATACGCAGTATTTT. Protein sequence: CSSGVGRTSTDTQYF.

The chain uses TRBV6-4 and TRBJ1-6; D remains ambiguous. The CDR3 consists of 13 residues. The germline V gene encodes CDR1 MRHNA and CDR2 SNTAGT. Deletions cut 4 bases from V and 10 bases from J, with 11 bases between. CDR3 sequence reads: CASSVAGGSPLHF. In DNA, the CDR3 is TGTGCCAGCAGTGTCGCCGGCGGCTCACCCCTCCACTTT.

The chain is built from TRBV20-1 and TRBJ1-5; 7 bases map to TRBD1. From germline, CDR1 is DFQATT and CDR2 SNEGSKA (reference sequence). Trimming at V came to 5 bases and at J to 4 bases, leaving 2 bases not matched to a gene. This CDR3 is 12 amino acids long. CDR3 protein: CSAGGQNQPQHF. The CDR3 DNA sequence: TGCAGTGCTGGGGGACAGAATCAGCCCCAGCATTTT.

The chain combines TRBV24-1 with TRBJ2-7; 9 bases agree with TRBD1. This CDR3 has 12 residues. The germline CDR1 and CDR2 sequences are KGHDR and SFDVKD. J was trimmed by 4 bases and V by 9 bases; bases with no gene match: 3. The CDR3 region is CATGTGPYEQYF. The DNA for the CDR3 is TGTGCCACCGGGACAGGGCCGTACGAGCAGTACTTC.